The sequence of this T cell receptor (beta chain) was determined in a study of shared clonotypes between healthy human individuals. Study summary: Donors, aged 18 to 49, were a couple of women and a few men.

From germline, CDR1 is SNHLY and CDR2 FYNNEI. V was pared by 9 bases and J by 2 bases, with 6 bases of the junction left unmatched. The CDR3 consists of 13 residues. The healthy adult donors were HIV-negative and reported no recent acute infections or vaccinations. The donors were all Caucasian adults (living in Nashville, Tennessee). This clone was counted only a few times. Clones were read by immunoSEQ multiplex PCR, and TCRdb kept only the in-frame ones, dropping some. Of 2 million to 2.5 million clones in the sample, more than 85% are singletons; the top ten hold 0.35% to 0.5%. This sequence joins TRBV2 and TRBJ1-2, with 7 bases lining up with TRBD1. Sequencing used naive CD4+ T cells from PBMCs. Regarding subset: CD45RA+ positively selected. This sequence originates from a young man in good health. Some clones in this sample may be carry-over from other donors' samples. CDR3 in DNA: TGTGCCAGTACCGGGACAGCGAACTATGGCTACACCTTC. Translating gives CASTGTANYGYTF.